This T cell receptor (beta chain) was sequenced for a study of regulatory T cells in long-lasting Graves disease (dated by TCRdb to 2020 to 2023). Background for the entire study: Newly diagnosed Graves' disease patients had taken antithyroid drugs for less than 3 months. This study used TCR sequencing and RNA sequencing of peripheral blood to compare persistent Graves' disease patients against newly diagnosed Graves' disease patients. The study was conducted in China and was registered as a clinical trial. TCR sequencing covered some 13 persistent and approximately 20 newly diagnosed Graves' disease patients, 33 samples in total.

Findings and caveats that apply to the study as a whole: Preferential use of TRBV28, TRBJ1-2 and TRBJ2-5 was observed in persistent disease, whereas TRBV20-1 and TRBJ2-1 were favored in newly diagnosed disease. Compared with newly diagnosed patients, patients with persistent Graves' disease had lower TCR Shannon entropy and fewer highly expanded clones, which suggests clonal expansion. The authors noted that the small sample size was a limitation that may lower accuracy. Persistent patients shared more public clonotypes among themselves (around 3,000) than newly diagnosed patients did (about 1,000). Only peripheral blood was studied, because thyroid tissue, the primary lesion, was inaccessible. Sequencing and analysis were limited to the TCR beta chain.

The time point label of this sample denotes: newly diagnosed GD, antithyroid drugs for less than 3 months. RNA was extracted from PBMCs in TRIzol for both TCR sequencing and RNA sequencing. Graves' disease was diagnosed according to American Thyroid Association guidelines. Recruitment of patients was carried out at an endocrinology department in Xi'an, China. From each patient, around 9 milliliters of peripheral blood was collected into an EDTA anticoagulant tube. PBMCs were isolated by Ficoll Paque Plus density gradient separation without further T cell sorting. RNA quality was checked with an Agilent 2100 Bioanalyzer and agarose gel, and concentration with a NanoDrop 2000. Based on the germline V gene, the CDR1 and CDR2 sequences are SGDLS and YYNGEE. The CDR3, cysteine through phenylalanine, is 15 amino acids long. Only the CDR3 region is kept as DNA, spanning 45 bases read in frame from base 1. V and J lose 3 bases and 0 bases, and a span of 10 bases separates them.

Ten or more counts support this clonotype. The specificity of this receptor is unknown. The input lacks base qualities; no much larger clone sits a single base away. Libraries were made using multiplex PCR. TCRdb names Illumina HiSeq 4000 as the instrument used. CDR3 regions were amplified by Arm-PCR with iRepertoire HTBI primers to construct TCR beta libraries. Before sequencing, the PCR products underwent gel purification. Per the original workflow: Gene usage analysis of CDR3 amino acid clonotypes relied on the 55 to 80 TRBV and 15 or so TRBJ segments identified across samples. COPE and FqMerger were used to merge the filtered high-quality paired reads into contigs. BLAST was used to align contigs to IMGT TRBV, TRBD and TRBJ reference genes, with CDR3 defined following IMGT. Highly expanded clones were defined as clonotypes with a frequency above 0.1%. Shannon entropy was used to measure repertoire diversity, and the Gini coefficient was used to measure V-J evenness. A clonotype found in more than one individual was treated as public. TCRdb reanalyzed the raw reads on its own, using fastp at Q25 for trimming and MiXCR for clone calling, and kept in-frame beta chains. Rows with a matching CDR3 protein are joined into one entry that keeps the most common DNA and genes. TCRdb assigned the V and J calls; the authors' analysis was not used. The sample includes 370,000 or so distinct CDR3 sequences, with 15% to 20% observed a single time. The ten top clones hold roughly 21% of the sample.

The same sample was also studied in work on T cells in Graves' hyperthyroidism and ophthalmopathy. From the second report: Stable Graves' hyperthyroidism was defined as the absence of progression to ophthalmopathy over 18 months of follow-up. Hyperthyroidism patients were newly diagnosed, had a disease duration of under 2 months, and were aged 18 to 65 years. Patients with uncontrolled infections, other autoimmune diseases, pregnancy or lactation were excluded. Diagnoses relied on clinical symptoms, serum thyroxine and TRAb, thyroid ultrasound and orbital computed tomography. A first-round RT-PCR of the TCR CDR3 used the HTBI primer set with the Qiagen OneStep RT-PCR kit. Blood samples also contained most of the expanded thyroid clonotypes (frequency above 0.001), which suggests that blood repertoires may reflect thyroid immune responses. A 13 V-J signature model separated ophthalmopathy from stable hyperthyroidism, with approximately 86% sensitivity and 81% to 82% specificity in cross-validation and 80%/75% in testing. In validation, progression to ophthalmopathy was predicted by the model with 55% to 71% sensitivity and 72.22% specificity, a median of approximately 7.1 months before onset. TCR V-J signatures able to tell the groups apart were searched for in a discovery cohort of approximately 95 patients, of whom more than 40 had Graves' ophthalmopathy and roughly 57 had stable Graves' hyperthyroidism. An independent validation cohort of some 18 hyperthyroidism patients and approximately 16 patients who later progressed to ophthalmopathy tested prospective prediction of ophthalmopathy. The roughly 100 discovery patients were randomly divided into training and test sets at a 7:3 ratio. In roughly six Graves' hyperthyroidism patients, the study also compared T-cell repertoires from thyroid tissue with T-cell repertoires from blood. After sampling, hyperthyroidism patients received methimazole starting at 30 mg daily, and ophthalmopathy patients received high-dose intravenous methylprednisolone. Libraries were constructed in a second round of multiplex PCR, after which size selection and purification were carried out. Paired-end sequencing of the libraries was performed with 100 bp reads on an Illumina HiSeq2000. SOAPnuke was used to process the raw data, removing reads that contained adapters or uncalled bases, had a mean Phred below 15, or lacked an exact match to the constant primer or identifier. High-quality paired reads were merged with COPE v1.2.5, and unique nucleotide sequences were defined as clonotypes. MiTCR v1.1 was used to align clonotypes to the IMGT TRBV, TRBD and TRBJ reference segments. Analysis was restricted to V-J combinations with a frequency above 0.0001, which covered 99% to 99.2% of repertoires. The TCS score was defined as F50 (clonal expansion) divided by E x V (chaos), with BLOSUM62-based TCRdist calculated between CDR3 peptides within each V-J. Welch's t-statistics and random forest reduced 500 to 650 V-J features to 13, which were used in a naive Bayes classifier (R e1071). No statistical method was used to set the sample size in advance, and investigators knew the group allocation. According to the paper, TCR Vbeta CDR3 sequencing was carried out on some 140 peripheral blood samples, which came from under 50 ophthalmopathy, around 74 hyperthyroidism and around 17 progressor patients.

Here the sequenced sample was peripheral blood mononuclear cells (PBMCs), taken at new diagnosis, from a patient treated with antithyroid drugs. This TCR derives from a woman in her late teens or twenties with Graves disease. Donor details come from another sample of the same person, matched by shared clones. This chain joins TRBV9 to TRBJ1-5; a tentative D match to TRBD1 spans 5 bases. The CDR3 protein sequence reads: CASSGSGLSNQPQHF. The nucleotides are TGTGCCAGCAGCGGCTCGGGACTTAGCAATCAGCCCCAGCATTTT.